The 32 T cell receptor beta chains below all came from one sample that was sequenced in a study of PD-1 blockade in classical Hodgkin lymphoma. Autologous stem cell transplantation was followed by relapse in every patient, and brentuximab vedotin exposure varied. Thawed PBMCs yielded CD4+ T cells through magnetic negative selection. Libraries were prepared by immunoSEQ multiplex PCR; TCRdb keeps only in-frame clonotypes and omits some of them. The repertoire consists of 6,000 to 9,500 clones, with around 77% occurring once and the leading ten covering just under 7.5%. Source: CD4+ T cells from blood, taken at baseline. The receptor source for this set is a human donor with classical Hodgkin lymphoma.

This clone came up once. V is TRBV12-5 and J is TRBJ1-1, with TRBD1 as a possible D gene (5 bases). Per the germline V gene, CDR1 is LGHNT and CDR2 is FRNRAP. The CDR3 sequence is 14 residues long. The V end lost 6 bases, the J end lost 0 bases, and 11 bases lay between the germline ends. This chain's CDR3 is CASGRVHLNTEAFF. In DNA form, the CDR3 reads TGTGCTAGTGGCAGGGTCCACTTGAACACTGAAGCTTTCTTT.

This clone was seen a handful of times. The CDR3 sequence: CASSTRPLLTGNEQFF. The CDR3 nucleotides are TGTGCCAGTAGTACTCGGCCACTTTTGACAGGGAATGAGCAGTTCTTC. The chain employs TRBV19 and TRBJ2-1; 7 nucleotides line up with TRBD1. There are 16 residues in the CDR3. With V trimmed by 4 bases and J by 7 bases, 13 bases remained unmatched. Germline CDR1 is LNHDA and CDR2 is SQIVND (reference sequence).

The chain has TRBV5-6 and TRBJ2-7; D unclear. This CDR3 is 13 amino acids long. Per germline, CDR1 SGHDT and CDR2 YYEEEE. V lost 0 bases to trimming and J lost 3 bases, with 7 bases between them. CDR3 residues: CASSLVMGYEQYF. The CDR3 coding sequence is TGTGCCAGCAGCTTGGTTATGGGCTACGAGCAGTACTTC.

The V call is TRBV10-3, the J call TRBJ2-5; D possibly corresponds to TRBD1 (5 bases). Per germline, CDR1 ENHRY and CDR2 SYGVKD. V gave up 0 bases and J gave up 5 bases, with 7 bases separating them. The CDR3 runs 13 residues. The CDR3 here is CAISESGVETQYF. Written as DNA, the CDR3 is TGTGCCATCAGTGAGTCAGGGGTCGAGACCCAGTACTTC.

The chain carries TRBV10-3 and TRBJ2-1; 14 nucleotides align to TRBD2. V trimming: 4 bases; J trimming: 0 bases; junction bases outside the gene matches: 8. This CDR3 has 19 amino acids. Germline lookup yields CDR1 ENHRY and CDR2 SYGVKD. The CDR3: CAISVGLAGATSSYNEQFF. The CDR3 DNA is TGTGCCATCAGTGTGGGACTAGCGGGAGCTACGAGCTCCTACAATGAGCAGTTCTTC.

The genes are TRBV19 and TRBJ2-5, with 9 bases lining up with TRBD1. CDR3 length: 15 amino acids. Losses at the gene ends were 6 bases for V and 3 bases for J; bases not matched to a gene: 8. Germline V CDR1 and CDR2: LNHDA, SQIVND (reference sequence). The CDR3 sequence is CASRRTGVIKETQYF. The CDR3 region has the DNA TGTGCCAGTAGACGGACAGGGGTTATCAAAGAGACCCAGTACTTC.

The chain joins TRBV4-2 to TRBJ2-1, with 11 bases that match TRBD2. CDR1 is LGHNA, CDR2 YNFKEQ, per germline. The CDR3 contains 19 residues. Trimming cost V 0 bases and J 3 bases; bases outside gene matches: 10. CDR3 residues: CASSQDVALAGVIYNEQFF. The DNA for the CDR3 is TGTGCCAGCAGCCAAGACGTTGCACTAGCGGGGGTCATCTACAATGAGCAGTTCTTC.

The V gene is TRBV5-4, the J gene TRBJ1-2; D remains ambiguous. With 0 bases removed from V and 5 bases from J, the gap between germline ends came to 5 bases. The CDR3 runs to 12 residues. Per germline, CDR1 SGHNT and CDR2 YYREEE (reference sequence). CDR3 residues: CASSLEGYGYTF. The CDR3 DNA is TGTGCCAGCAGCTTGGAGGGATATGGCTACACCTTC. Full variable domain (outside the CDR3, taken from reference TRBV5-4 and TRBJ1-2): ETGVTQSPTHLIKTRGQQVTLRCSSQSGHNTVSWYQQALGQGPQFIFQYYREEENGRGNFPPRFSGLQFPNYSSELNVNALELDDSALYLCASSLEGYGYTFGSGTRLTVV.

This CDR3 reads CASSAYRAGNTIYF. The CDR3 DNA is TGTGCCAGCAGCGCCTACAGGGCTGGAAACACCATATATTTT. This chain connects TRBV9 to TRBJ1-3, with a weak D call TRBD1 (6 bases). V gave up 3 bases and J gave up 2 bases, with 9 bases separating them. The CDR3 runs to 14 residues. Germline CDR1 and CDR2: SGDLS and YYNGEE.

This chain uses TRBV7-9 with TRBJ1-3, with D perhaps TRBD1 (5 bases). Germline assignment: CDR1 SEHNR and CDR2 FQNEAQ (reference sequence). The V end was cut by 6 bases, the J end by 2 bases, with 17 bases between. The CDR3 length is 16 residues. CDR3 region: CASSPTGRRTGNTIYF. The CDR3 coding sequence is TGTGCCAGCAGTCCAACAGGTAGACGAACTGGAAACACCATATATTTT.

The gene calls are TRBV9 and TRBJ2-2; TRBD2 aligns across 15 bases. V lost 4 bases and J lost 4; bases outside the gene matches: 5. CDR3 size: 17 residues. The germline CDR1 and CDR2 sequences are SGDLS and YYNGEE. CDR3 protein: CASSTGLAGGPTGELFF. The CDR3 DNA follows: TGTGCCAGCAGCACCGGACTAGCGGGGGGGCCCACCGGGGAGCTGTTTTTT.

The CDR3 loop reads CASSSGTSGSYTDTQYF. The CDR3 bases are TGTGCCAGCAGCTCCGGGACTAGCGGGAGCTACACAGATACGCAGTATTTT. The V and J genes are TRBV5-4 and TRBJ2-3, with 14 bases identical to TRBD2. The CDR3 totals 17 residues. The germline CDR1 and CDR2 sequences are SGHNT and YYREEE (reference sequence). Trimming removed 3 bases from V and 2 bases from J; junction bases left unmatched: 5.

The chain has TRBV5-1 and TRBJ1-6; 7 bases map to TRBD1. The CDR3 is made up of 13 amino acids. Germline CDR1 and CDR2: SGHRS and YFSETQ. The J segment lost 8 bases and the V segment lost 2 bases, leaving 1 base of the junction unmatched. The CDR3 sequence: CASSFTGDSPLHF. The DNA for the CDR3 is TGCGCCAGCAGCTTTACAGGGGATTCACCCCTCCACTTT.

This clone has only a few counts. V usage is TRBV4-3 and J usage is TRBJ2-2; D unclear. Trimming left V 4 bases short and J 2 bases short, with 14 bases between. The germline V gene has CDR1 LGHNA and CDR2 YSLEER. The CDR3 loop spans 16 amino acids. CDR3: CASSPDWKSNTGELFF. The CDR3, as DNA: TGCGCCAGCAGCCCCGACTGGAAAAGTAACACCGGGGAGCTGTTTTTT.

V gene TRBV10-3 combines with J gene TRBJ1-1; D uncertain. The length of the CDR3 is 12 residues. Germline V gene data show CDR1 as ENHRY and CDR2 as SYGVKD. V gave up 1 base and J gave up 3 bases, with 3 bases separating them. The CDR3 sequence: CAISELDTEAFF. DNA of the CDR3: TGTGCCATCAGTGAGTTGGACACTGAAGCTTTCTTT.

V usage is TRBV27 and J usage is TRBJ2-5, with D maybe TRBD1 (5 bases). This CDR3 contains 13 residues. The V gene lost 3 bases and the J gene lost 2 bases, with 7 bases spanning the gap. Germline assignment: CDR1 MNHEY and CDR2 SMNVEV (reference sequence). The CDR3 DNA sequence: TGTGCCAGCAGTTTTCGACAGCAAGAGACCCAGTACTTC. Translating it yields CASSFRQQETQYF.

The V gene is TRBV6-5, the J gene TRBJ2-5; tentatively, D is TRBD1 or TRBD2 (5 bases each). Judging by the DNA end, TRBJ2-7 fits better; the J call may be wrong. The length of the CDR3 is 14 residues. Germline V CDR1 and CDR2: MNHEY, SVGAGI. CDR3 bases: TGTGCCAGCAGAAGGGACGGGGTGGACTACGAGCAGTACTTC. Translating it yields CASRRDGVDYEQYF.

The rearrangement uses TRBV7-8 and TRBJ1-4, with D hard to call. Germline CDR1 reads SGHVS; CDR2 reads FQNEAQ. The V and J ends lost 3 bases and 7 bases respectively, with 15 bases between them. This CDR3 comprises 15 residues. CDR3 sequence (DNA): TGTGCCAGCAGCTTTTTTGGGGTCCGACGTGAAAAACTGTTTTTT. It specifies CASSFFGVRREKLFF.

The chain has TRBV30 and TRBJ2-2; D uncertain. Trimming removed 0 bases at V and 6 bases at J, with 8 bases between. The CDR3 length is 13 residues. In germline, CDR1 is GTSNPN, CDR2 SVGIG (reference sequence). The CDR3 loop reads CAWSVRVSGELFF. The CDR3 coding sequence is TGTGCCTGGAGTGTACGGGTATCCGGGGAGCTGTTTTTT. Based on the CDR3 plus reference TRBV30 and TRBJ2-2, the full variable domain is SQTIHQWPATLVQPVGSPLSLECTVEGTSNPNLYWYRQAAGRGLQLLFYSVGIGQISSEVPQNLSASRPQDRQFILSSKKLLLSDSGFYLCAWSVRVSGELFFGEGSRLTVL.

The chain recombines TRBV12-5 with TRBJ2-3; 11 bases line up with TRBD1. The trim removed 6 bases at V and 4 bases at J, leaving 6 bases unmatched. The CDR3 is 15 amino acids. Germline V gene data show CDR1 as LGHNT and CDR2 as FRNRAP. The CDR3 here is CASGPGQGAADTQYF. In DNA, the CDR3 is TGTGCTAGTGGCCCCGGACAGGGGGCGGCAGATACGCAGTATTTT. Based on the CDR3 plus reference TRBV12-5 and TRBJ2-3, the full variable domain is DARVTQTPRHKVTEMGQEVTMRCQPILGHNTVFWYRQTMMQGLELLAYFRNRAPLDDSGMPKDRFSAEMPDATLATLKIQPSEPRDSAVYFCASGPGQGAADTQYFGPGTRLTVL.

This clone was seen a handful of times. The CDR3 DNA sequence: TGCGCCAGCAGTCACACCAAGTACTCCGGAAACACCATATATTTT. Residues: CASSHTKYSGNTIYF. The V call is TRBV23-1, the J call TRBJ1-3; D gene uncertain. TRBV23-1 qualifies as an ORF whose function is uncertain. This CDR3 is built from 15 residues. V lost 3 bases and J 4 bases, leaving 13 bases between the germline ends.

This chain uses TRBV5-5 with TRBJ2-3; D possibly uses TRBD1 or TRBD2 (5 bases each). Trimming took off 0 bases at V and 3 bases at J, with 11 bases between the two ends. The germline V gene encodes CDR1 SGHKS and CDR2 YYEKEE (reference sequence). The length of the CDR3 is 15 residues. The CDR3 protein is CASSLGGSYTDTQYF. The CDR3 DNA reads as TGTGCCAGCAGCTTGGGGGGGTCCTATACAGATACGCAGTATTTT.

The chain is built from TRBV27 and TRBJ1-5; 8 positions match TRBD1. Trimming took 2 bases from V and 5 from J; bases not matched to a gene: 2. The CDR3 is made up of 14 amino acids. Germline CDR1 reads MNHEY; CDR2 reads SMNVEV (reference sequence). The CDR3 here is CASSLDRGDQPQHF. CDR3 DNA: TGTGCCAGCAGTTTAGACAGGGGTGATCAGCCCCAGCATTTT.

The CDR3 DNA sequence: TGTGCCATCAGTCCTGTCAAGGCCGTTGATTCACCCCTCCACTTT. The encoded protein is CAISPVKAVDSPLHF. V and J are TRBV10-3 and TRBJ1-6, with no clear D. CDR1 and CDR2 from the germline V gene are ENHRY and SYGVKD. This CDR3 has 15 residues. V dropped 5 bases and J dropped 8 bases, with 16 bases sitting between them.

Here the CDR3 DNA reads TGTGCCAGCAGTGGGATACTAGCGGCCCTCACAGATACGCAGTATTTT. Protein: CASSGILAALTDTQYF. V and J are TRBV28 and TRBJ2-3; 8 positions agree with TRBD2. The length of the CDR3 is 16 residues. Germline V gene lookup returns CDR1 MDHEN and CDR2 SYDVKM. With V trimmed by 5 bases and J by 2 bases, 9 bases remained unmatched.

For this clone: This sample includes further DNA sequences coding for the same CDR3. The V and J genes are TRBV28 and TRBJ1-5; D unresolved. V was shortened by 3 bases and J by 2 bases, with 2 bases between the two germline ends. CDR3 length equals 12 residues. Germline V lookup: CDR1 MDHEN, CDR2 SYDVKM. The CDR3 DNA reads as TGTGCCAGCAGTTTCGGCAATCAGCCCCAGCATTTT. The encoded protein is CASSFGNQPQHF.

The V gene is TRBV5-1, the J gene TRBJ1-2; 7 bases align to TRBD1. CDR3 length equals 15 residues. Trimming removed 0 bases from V and 7 bases from J; junction bases left unmatched: 9. The germline V gene has CDR1 SGHRS and CDR2 YFSETQ. Here the CDR3 reads CASSLGRAGGPGYTF. The CDR3 DNA reads as TGCGCCAGCAGCTTGGGACGGGCAGGGGGACCTGGCTACACCTTC.

This chain connects TRBV6-6 to TRBJ2-4; 7 nucleotides match TRBD1. CDR1 is MNHNY, CDR2 SVGAGI, per germline (reference sequence). The junction had 8 bases not matched to a gene; V was cut back by 5 bases and J by 7 bases. CDR3 length equals 14 residues. The CDR3 loop reads CASSNRDRWNIQYF. The CDR3 DNA reads as TGTGCCAGCAGTAACCGGGACAGATGGAACATTCAGTACTTC.

The chain recombines TRBV10-2 with TRBJ2-1; 8 nucleotides align to TRBD2. The CDR3 is made up of 17 amino acids. Germline values: CDR1 WSHSY, CDR2 SAAADI. Unmatched junction bases numbered 5, after V lost 0 bases and J lost 1 base. The CDR3 DNA is TGCGCCAGCAGTGAGTCAAGAGCGGGAGCTTCCTACAATGAGCAGTTCTTC. It specifies CASSESRAGASYNEQFF.

V gene TRBV28 combines with J gene TRBJ2-1; 9 positions match TRBD1. Germline CDR1 MDHEN, CDR2 SYDVKM. V lost 5 bases, J lost 8 bases, and 7 bases stayed unmatched. CDR3 length: 14 residues. The CDR3 sequence is CASSTPQGADEQFF. CDR3 sequence (DNA): TGTGCCAGCAGTACGCCACAGGGGGCCGATGAGCAGTTCTTC.

CDR3 protein: CASSIRQGGLNEQYF. Written as DNA, the CDR3 is TGTGCCAGTAGTATACGACAGGGTGGTTTGAACGAGCAGTACTTC. This chain uses TRBV19 with TRBJ2-7, with TRBD1 identical over 7 bases. This CDR3 has 15 amino acids. The germline V gene encodes CDR1 LNHDA and CDR2 SQIVND (reference sequence). V lost 2 bases, J lost 5 bases, and 9 bases stayed unmatched.

The V gene is TRBV6-5, the J gene TRBJ1-4; 9 positions match TRBD1. The J segment lost 8 bases and the V segment lost 5 bases, leaving 6 bases of the junction unmatched. Looked up from germline, CDR1 is MNHEY and CDR2 is SVGAGI. The CDR3 has 14 residues. CDR3 nucleotide sequence: TGTGCCAGCAGTAGAACAGGGGGCCGGGAAAAACTGTTTTTT. It codes for CASSRTGGREKLFF.